This is a list of T cell receptor beta chains from one sample in a study of CD8 T cells in cerebrospinal fluid in Alzheimer's disease. TCRdb processed the 10x single-cell sequencing reads again and assigns one entry to each CDR3 protein, with no DNA. Here the sample table reports 1,500 to 2,000 distinct CDR3 sequences. Source material: cerebrospinal fluid. The origin of the receptors is a human donor in good health. CDR3s include the opening cysteine and the closing phenylalanine or tryptophan. The size of a clone is reported for some rows only, either as once, few or many, or as a class for expanded clones.

clone size: medium-sized
J gene: TRBJ2-5
V gene: TRBV6-2/TRBV6-3
CDR3 protein: CASSYTSETQYF

clone size: medium-sized
J gene: TRBJ2-7
V gene: TRBV27
CDR3 protein: CASSPLTGEQYF

clone size: NA
J gene: TRBJ2-3
V gene: TRBV5-1
CDR3 protein: CASSLVGTTDTQYF

clone size: medium-sized
J gene: TRBJ2-2
V gene: TRBV2
CDR3 protein: CASSGSRGPTGELFF

clone size: large
J gene: TRBJ2-7
V gene: TRBV4-1
CDR3 protein: CASSQDLAAGYEQYF

clone size: medium-sized
J gene: TRBJ1-2
V gene: TRBV4-3
CDR3 protein: CASSLEGLDGYTF

clone size: large
J gene: TRBJ1-1
V gene: TRBV7-9
CDR3 protein: CASSILVGTPNTEAFF

clone size: medium-sized
J gene: TRBJ1-3
V gene: TRBV2
CDR3 protein: CASRPTRSSGNTIYF

clone size: medium-sized
J gene: TRBJ2-1
V gene: TRBV2
CDR3 protein: CASSADRLGSNEQFF

clone size: medium-sized
J gene: TRBJ2-5
V gene: TRBV27
CDR3 protein: CASRATGRQETQYF

clone size: large
J gene: TRBJ2-5
V gene: TRBV20-1
CDR3 protein: CSARRPLAGDQETQYF

clone size: NA
J gene: TRBJ1-5
V gene: TRBV27
CDR3 protein: CASSPHRERGLLYSNQPQHF

clone size: medium-sized
J gene: TRBJ1-5
V gene: TRBV6-1
CDR3 protein: CASSEASGFGPQPQHF

clone size: large
J gene: TRBJ2-1
V gene: TRBV5-1
CDR3 protein: CASSRQGQDNEQFF

clone size: medium-sized
J gene: TRBJ1-1
V gene: TRBV7-2
CDR3 protein: CASSLVITGAGGNTEAFF

clone size: medium-sized
J gene: TRBJ2-7
V gene: TRBV6-1
CDR3 protein: CASSEARVSGYEQYF

clone size: medium-sized
J gene: TRBJ2-2
V gene: TRBV12-3/TRBV12-4
CDR3 protein: CASSLLGNTGELFF

clone size: medium-sized
J gene: TRBJ2-7
V gene: TRBV11-2
CDR3 protein: CASSFLAGGPNEQYF

clone size: medium-sized
J gene: TRBJ1-2
V gene: TRBV15
CDR3 protein: CATSSPQTGENGYTF

clone size: medium-sized
J gene: TRBJ2-7
V gene: TRBV24-1
CDR3 protein: CATSDPDRTYEKQYF

clone size: large
J gene: TRBJ1-1
V gene: TRBV3-1
CDR3 protein: CASSRRQNTEAFF

clone size: medium-sized
J gene: TRBJ1-5
V gene: TRBV19
CDR3 protein: CASRNTGNNQPQHF

clone size: medium-sized
J gene: TRBJ2-3
V gene: TRBV7-9
CDR3 protein: CASSLRLGDFADTQYF

clone size: medium-sized
J gene: TRBJ1-2
V gene: TRBV6-5
CDR3 protein: CASSYDDHPVGYGYTF

clone size: large
J gene: TRBJ2-5
V gene: TRBV5-1
CDR3 protein: CASSLTGEETQYF

clone size: medium-sized
J gene: TRBJ2-3
V gene: TRBV3-1
CDR3 protein: CASSQGRLAGGYTDTQYF

clone size: medium-sized
J gene: TRBJ1-1
V gene: TRBV2
CDR3 protein: CASTFTGANTEAFF

clone size: medium-sized
J gene: TRBJ2-2
V gene: TRBV20-1
CDR3 protein: CSARTGYTGELFF

clone size: NA
J gene: TRBJ2-7
V gene: TRBV10-3
CDR3 protein: CAISESGREIYEQYF

clone size: medium-sized
J gene: TRBJ2-1
V gene: TRBV18
CDR3 protein: CASSPMGLAGGSFEQFF

clone size: medium-sized
J gene: TRBJ1-1
V gene: TRBV14
CDR3 protein: CASSQVMGYTEAFF